This T cell receptor (beta chain) comes out of a study of blood T cell repertoires in COVID-19. Across the whole study: COVID-19 samples collected from the United States, Italy and Spain covered acute and convalescent phases. T cells, B-cell-depleted T cells, or PBMCs provided the cDNA or gDNA that served as material.

V was trimmed by 6 bases and J by 7 bases, leaving 11 bases between them. This CDR3 is built from 12 residues. Produced via immunoSEQ multiplex PCR; TCRdb's table is partial and in-frame only. The sample includes 130,000 or so clones, about 86% seen only once; the top ten take over 8%. This sequence originates from an older woman with acute or convalescent COVID-19. V gene TRBV12-3 or TRBV12-4 combines with J gene TRBJ2-3; D possibly corresponds to TRBD2 (5 bases). The sample was peripheral blood. The CDR3 DNA reads as TGTGCCAGCAGGCGACCCGGGAATACGCAGTATTTT. Its translation is CASRRPGNTQYF.